The clone carrying this T cell receptor (beta chain) appeared a single time. What it binds is unknown. The use of a sample-barcoded 5' primer and a J-beta primer mix characterized a second PCR of 7 to 11 cycles. No fewer than 3 million CDR3-containing paired-end reads came from each sample. MiXCR was run by TCRdb on the 5' RACE reads, yielding one entry per CDR3 protein. This table has about 680,000 distinct CDR3 sequences, roughly 49% appearing once. These data originate in a study of blood T cells in healthy people across ages. Whole-study results and caveats: Strong correlation was found linking TCR beta diversity to naive T cell percentage. Considered underestimates were the diversity estimates obtained from one million T cells. Older age coincided with a roughly linear decline in TCR beta diversity per million T cells.

Trimming left V 6 bases short and J 7 bases short, with 18 bases between. Germline loops: CDR1 MNHEY, CDR2 SMNVEV (reference sequence). This CDR3 has 14 amino acids. Source material: blood. This TCR came from a woman aged 60 to 75 in good health. The chain links TRBV27 to TRBJ1-2; a possible D gene is TRBD1 (5 bases). CDR3 region: CASRDLGRMGGYTF. CDR3 nucleotides: TGTGCCAGCAGAGACTTGGGGCGAATGGGTGGCTACACCTTC.